There are a few counts of the clone carrying this T cell receptor beta chain. The antigen remains unidentified. V was clipped by 3 bases and J by 6 bases, with 19 bases between them. The CDR3 is made up of 15 amino acids. Germline V lookup: CDR1 SGDLS, CDR2 YYNGEE. These data come from a study of regulatory T cells in long-lasting Graves disease. Regarding the study as a whole: Between persistent patients, fewer than 3,500 public clonotypes were shared, exceeding the approximately 990 shared between new patients.

Documented time point: newly diagnosed GD, antithyroid drugs for less than 3 months. Following extraction of RNA from PBMCs, that RNA was used to make the TCR library. Peripheral blood, approximately 9 milliliters per patient, was collected in EDTA tubes. Through Arm-PCR of CDR3 regions and iRepertoire HTBI primers, TCR beta libraries were built. TCRdb recomputed calls from the multiplex PCR reads with MiXCR, one row per CDR3 protein. The sample includes more than 350,000 distinct CDR3 sequences, about 16% of them seen just once. This same sample was also part of a study on T cells in Graves' hyperthyroidism and ophthalmopathy. In that study: Those patients with uncontrolled infection, other autoimmune disease, pregnancy or lactation were excluded. Researchers ran a first-round RT-PCR on the TCR CDR3 using the HTBI primer set.

The sequenced sample was peripheral blood mononuclear cells (PBMCs), obtained at new diagnosis, from a patient treated with antithyroid drugs. This clonotype was sampled from a woman in her 30s with Graves disease. The chain links TRBV9 to TRBJ2-7, with D unclear. The chain's CDR3 is CASSAGQQSYREQYF. The CDR3 nucleotides read TGTGCCAGCAGCGCCGGGCAGCAGAGCTACCGCGAGCAGTACTTC.